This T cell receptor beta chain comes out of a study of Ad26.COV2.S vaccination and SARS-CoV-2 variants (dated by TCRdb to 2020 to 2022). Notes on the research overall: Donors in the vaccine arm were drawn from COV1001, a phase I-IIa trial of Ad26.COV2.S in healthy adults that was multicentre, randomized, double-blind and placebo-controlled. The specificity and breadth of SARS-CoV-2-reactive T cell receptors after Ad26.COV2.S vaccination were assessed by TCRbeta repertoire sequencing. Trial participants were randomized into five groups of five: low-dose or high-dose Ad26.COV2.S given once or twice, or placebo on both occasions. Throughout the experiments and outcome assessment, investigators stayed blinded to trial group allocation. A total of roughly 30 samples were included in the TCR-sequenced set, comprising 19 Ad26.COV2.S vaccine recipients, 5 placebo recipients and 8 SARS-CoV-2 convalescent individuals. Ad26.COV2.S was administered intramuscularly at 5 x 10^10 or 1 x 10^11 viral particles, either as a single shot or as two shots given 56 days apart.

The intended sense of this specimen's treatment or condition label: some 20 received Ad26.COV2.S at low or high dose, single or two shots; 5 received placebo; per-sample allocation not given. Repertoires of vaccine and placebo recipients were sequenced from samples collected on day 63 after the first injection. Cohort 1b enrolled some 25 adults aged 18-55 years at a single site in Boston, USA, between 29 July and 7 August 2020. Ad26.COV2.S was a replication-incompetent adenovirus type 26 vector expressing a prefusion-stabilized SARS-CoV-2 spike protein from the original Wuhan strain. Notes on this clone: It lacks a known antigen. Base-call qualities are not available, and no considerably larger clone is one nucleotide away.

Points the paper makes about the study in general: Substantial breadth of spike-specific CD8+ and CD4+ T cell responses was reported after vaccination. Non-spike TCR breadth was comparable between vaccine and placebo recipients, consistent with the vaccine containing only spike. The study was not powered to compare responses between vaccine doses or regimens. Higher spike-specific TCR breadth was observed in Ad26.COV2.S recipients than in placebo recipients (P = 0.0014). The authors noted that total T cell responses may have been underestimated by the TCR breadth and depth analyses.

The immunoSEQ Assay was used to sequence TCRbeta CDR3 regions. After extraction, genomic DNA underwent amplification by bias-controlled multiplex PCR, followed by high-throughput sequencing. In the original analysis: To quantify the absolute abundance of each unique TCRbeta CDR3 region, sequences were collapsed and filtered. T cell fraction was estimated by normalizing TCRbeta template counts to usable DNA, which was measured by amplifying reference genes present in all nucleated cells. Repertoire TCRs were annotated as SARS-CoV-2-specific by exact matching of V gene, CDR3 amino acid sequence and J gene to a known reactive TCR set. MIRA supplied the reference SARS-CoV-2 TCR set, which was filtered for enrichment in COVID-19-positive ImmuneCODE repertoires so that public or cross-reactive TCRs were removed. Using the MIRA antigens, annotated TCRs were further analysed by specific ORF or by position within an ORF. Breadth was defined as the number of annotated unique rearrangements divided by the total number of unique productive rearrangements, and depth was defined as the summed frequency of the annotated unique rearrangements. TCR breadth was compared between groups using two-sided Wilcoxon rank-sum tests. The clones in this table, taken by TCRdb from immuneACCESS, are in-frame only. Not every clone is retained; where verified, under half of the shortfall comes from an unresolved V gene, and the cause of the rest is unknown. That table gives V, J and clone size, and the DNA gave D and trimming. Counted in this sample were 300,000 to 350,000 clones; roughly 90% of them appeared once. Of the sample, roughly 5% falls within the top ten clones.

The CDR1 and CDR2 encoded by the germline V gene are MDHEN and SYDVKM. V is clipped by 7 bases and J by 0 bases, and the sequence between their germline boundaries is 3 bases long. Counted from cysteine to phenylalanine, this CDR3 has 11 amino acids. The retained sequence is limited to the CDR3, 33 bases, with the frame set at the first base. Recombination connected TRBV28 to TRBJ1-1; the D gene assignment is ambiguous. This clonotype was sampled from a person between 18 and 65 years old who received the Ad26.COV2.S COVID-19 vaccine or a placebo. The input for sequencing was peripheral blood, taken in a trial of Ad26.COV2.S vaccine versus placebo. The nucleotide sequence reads TGTGCCAGCACTATGAACACTGAAGCTTTCTTT. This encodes CASTMNTEAFF.